Reported below is one TCR beta chain. The antigen remains unidentified. No cell sorting was done before RNA was extracted from the tissue. The normal lung tissue was taken more than 3 cm from the tumor edge. Chemotherapy-naive patients with new lung cancer underwent thoracic surgery in China, August–November 2014. This sample was taken from a study of tumor and adjacent non-tumor tissue in lung cancer. Whole-study context: Stage I to III disease affected 10 men and about five women aged 31 to 76.

General study results and limits: Tumor repertoires had a smaller top 100 clone share than normal lung. Compared with tumor, normal lung showed significantly lower TCR diversity.

Three rounds of nested PCR, following a modified ARM-PCR protocol, produced the TCRbeta library. TCRdb used MiXCR to reprocess the multiplex PCR reads, holding one entry per CDR3 protein. The sample holds 90,000 to 100,000 distinct CDR3 sequences; 75% to 85% are singletons and the top ten take 30%. The sequencing sample was made of distant non-tumor lung tissue. The TCR comes from a man in his 60s with small cell lung cancer.

The CDR3 loop reads CSARDHQGGSKGEQYF. The CDR3, as DNA: TGCAGTGCTAGAGATCATCAGGGCGGGAGTAAGGGCGAGCAGTACTTC. V gene TRBV20-1 combines with J gene TRBJ2-7, with 7 bases that match TRBD2. The junction had 14 bases not matched to a gene; V was cut back by 0 bases and J by 6 bases. This CDR3 spans 16 amino acids. The germline gives CDR1 DFQATT, CDR2 SNEGSKA (reference sequence).